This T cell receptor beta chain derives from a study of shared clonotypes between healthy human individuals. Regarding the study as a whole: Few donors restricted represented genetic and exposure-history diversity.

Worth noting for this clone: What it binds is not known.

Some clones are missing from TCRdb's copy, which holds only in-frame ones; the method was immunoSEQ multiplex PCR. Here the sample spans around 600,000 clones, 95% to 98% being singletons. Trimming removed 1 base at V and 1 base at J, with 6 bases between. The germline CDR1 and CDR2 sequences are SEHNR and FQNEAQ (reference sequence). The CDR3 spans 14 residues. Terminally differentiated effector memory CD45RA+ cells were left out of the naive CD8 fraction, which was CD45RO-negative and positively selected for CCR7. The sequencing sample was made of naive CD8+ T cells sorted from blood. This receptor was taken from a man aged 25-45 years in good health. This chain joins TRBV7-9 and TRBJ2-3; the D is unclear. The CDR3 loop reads CASSLEVGTDTQYF. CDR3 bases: TGTGCCAGCAGCTTAGAAGTGGGCACAGATACGCAGTATTTT.